The entry below gives a single TCR beta chain sequence along with its context. Its target is not known. The data were obtained in a study of T cell repertoires in cytomegalovirus infection. Study overall: Newly reported HLA-C-restricted and thoroughly characterized HLA-B-restricted CMV epitopes were employed. Study results and caveats: Cumulative frequency (of public TCR beta family members) identified carriers of CMV plus the relevant HLA. Ex vivo, HLA-C-restricted CMV-specific TCR beta clonotypes prevailed over the rest of the response.

TCRdb called the reads again in MiXCR, with one record for every CDR3 protein. The repertoire includes just over 450,000 distinct CDR3 sequences, 40% to 50% of them detected once, and about 41% sits in the top ten. The sequence derives from a human donor in good health (CMV status not recorded). Some clones in this sample may be carry-over from other donors' samples. Sample: cultured PBMCs, taken from culture after CMV antigen stimulation.

The DNA of the CDR3 is TGTGCCAGCAGCCGGTCAGCAGACAATCAGCCCCAGCATTTT. Translating gives CASSRSADNQPQHF. The chain combines TRBV7-2 with TRBJ1-5; D gene unclear. Trimming took off 5 bases at V and 3 bases at J, with 11 bases between the two ends. Per germline, CDR1 SGHTA and CDR2 FQGNSA. The CDR3 is made up of 14 amino acids.